This TCR beta chain was identified during a study of blood T cells in healthy people across ages. A second PCR of 7 to 11 cycles used a sample-barcoded 5' primer and a J-beta primer mix. TCRdb passed the 5' RACE reads through MiXCR, listing each CDR3 protein once. The top ten hold around 7.7% of the sample, which has around 1.7 million distinct CDR3 sequences, approximately 28% seen once. Unmatched junction bases numbered 10, after V lost 9 bases and J lost 4 bases. The CDR3 consists of 15 residues. The specimen sequenced was blood. This clonotype was sampled from a woman aged 25 to 45 in good health. V usage is TRBV12-3 or TRBV12-4 and J usage is TRBJ2-2; 8 nucleotides align to TRBD1. CDR3 nucleotide sequence: TGTGCCAGTAAAATGACAGGGGTGGTCACCGGGGAGCTGTTTTTT. As protein: CASKMTGVVTGELFF.